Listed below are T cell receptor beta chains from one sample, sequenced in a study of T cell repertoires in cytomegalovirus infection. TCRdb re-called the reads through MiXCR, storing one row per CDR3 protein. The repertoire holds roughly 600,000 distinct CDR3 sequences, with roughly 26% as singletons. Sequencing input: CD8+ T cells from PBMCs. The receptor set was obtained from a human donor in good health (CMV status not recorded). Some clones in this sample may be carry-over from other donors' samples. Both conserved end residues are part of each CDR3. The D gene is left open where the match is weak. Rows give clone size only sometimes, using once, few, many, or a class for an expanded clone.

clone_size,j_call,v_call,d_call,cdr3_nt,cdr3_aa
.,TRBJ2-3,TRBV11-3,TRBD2,TGTCCCAGCAGCTCAGGGACTAGCTTCACAGATACGCAGTATTTT,CPSSSGTSFTDTQYF
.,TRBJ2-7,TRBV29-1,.,TGCAGCGTTTCCAATACGGATTACGAGCAGTACTTC,CSVSNTDYEQYF
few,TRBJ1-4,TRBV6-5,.,TGTGCCAGCAGTTACCAGGGTGGGGATGAAAAACTGTTTTTT,CASSYQGGDEKLFF
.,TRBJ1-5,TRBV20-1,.,TGCAGTGCTAGAGACAGGGCGTACAATCAGCCCCAGCATTTT,CSARDRAYNQPQHF
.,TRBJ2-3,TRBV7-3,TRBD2,TGTGCCAGCAGCCCGTGGGGACTAGCGGGGGGGAAAAGCACAGATACGCAGTATTTT,CASSPWGLAGGKSTDTQYF
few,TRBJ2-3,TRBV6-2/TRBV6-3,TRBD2,TGTGCCAGCAGTTACGAGGGGGGACTAGCGGGGTCAGGCACAGATACGCAGTATTTT,CASSYEGGLAGSGTDTQYF
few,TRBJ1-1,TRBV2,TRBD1,TGTGCCACCCCGCATCGAGGACAGGGCGGGGTGAACACTGAAGCTTTCTTT,CATPHRGQGGVNTEAFF
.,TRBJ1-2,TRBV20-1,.,TGCAGTGCTAGAGATTGGCCATCTAACTACACCTTC,CSARDWPSNYTF
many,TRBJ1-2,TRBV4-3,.,TGCGCCAGCAGCCAAGATGGTGGGCAGGGGTTAAATGGCTACACCTTC,CASSQDGGQGLNGYTF
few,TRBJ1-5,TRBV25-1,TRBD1,TGTGCCAGCGGACAGGGGACGAATCAGCCCCAGCATTTT,CASGQGTNQPQHF
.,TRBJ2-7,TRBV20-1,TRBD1,TGCAGTGTTCTACTCCGGGACAGGGGGCAATACGAGCAGTACTTC,CSVLLRDRGQYEQYF
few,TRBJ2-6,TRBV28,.,TGTGCCAGCAGTTTATTTACGGGTGGGGCCAACGTCCTGACTTTC,CASSLFTGGANVLTF
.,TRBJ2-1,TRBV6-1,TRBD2,TGTGCCAGCAGTTACGGGCGGGGGGCGCTCAATGAGCAGTTCTTC,CASSYGRGALNEQFF
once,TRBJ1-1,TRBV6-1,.,TGTGCCAGGCCACGCGGAGGAACTGAAGCTTTCTTT,CARPRGGTEAFF
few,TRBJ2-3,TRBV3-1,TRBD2,TGTGCCAGCAGCCCCCCGATGGTAGCGGGCCTACCCACAGATACGCAGTATTTT,CASSPPMVAGLPTDTQYF
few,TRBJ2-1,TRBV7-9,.,TGTGCCAGCAGCGGAGGGAGCAGGGCTGGTGAGCAGTTCTTC,CASSGGSRAGEQFF
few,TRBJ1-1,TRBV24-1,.,TGTGCCACCAGTGAAGGGACGGGGTTCACTGAAGCTTTCTTT,CATSEGTGFTEAFF
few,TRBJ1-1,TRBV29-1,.,TGCAGCGTTGTAGGGGGTTTCTACACTGAAGCTTTCTTT,CSVVGGFYTEAFF
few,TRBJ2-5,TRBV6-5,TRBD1,TGTGCCAGCAGTTATTTGGACAGGGGGCTTGGAGAGACCCAGTACTTC,CASSYLDRGLGETQYF
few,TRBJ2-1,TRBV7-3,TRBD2,TGTGCCAGCAGCTGGGGAGCGGGGCTGTACAATGAGCAGTTCTTC,CASSWGAGLYNEQFF
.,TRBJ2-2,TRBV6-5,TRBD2,TGTGCCAGCAGCTCCCTCGAAGGGGCGGGGGCGAACACCGGGGAGCTGTTTTTT,CASSSLEGAGANTGELFF
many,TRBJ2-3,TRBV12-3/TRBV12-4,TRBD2,TGTGCCAGCAGTTTTACTAGCGGGGGGAGGACACACACAGATACGCAGTATTTT,CASSFTSGGRTHTDTQYF
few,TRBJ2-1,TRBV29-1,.,TGCAGCGTTGAGTTGACACGGGGCTCCTACAATGAGCAGTTCTTC,CSVELTRGSYNEQFF